This entry is about one T cell receptor (beta chain). As yet, its antigen is unknown. The assay was immunoSEQ multiplex PCR, and TCRdb's table has in-frame clones only and misses some. The sample lists about 79,000 clones, under 85% occurring once. Baseline was the first blood sampling point, followed by cycle 4 day 1 and cycle 7 day 1. Per germline, CDR1 LNHDA and CDR2 SQIVND (reference sequence). The V and J ends lost 2 bases and 1 base respectively, with 5 bases between them. CDR3 length: 14 amino acids. This specimen comes from a study of OX40 agonist ivuxolimab in advanced cancers. About the research overall: Patients enrolled in dose escalation were diagnosed with hepatocellular carcinoma, melanoma, renal cell or head and neck cancer. Regarding the study as a whole: Clonal expansion from baseline to week 6 occurred in both CD4+ and CD8+ T cells.

The chain has TRBV19 and TRBJ2-2; D uncertain. The source material was CD4+ or CD8+ T cells sorted from blood, sampled in a trial of the OX40 agonist ivuxolimab. The sequence was obtained from an adult with an advanced solid tumor such as melanoma, head and neck, liver or kidney cancer. This chain's CDR3 is CASSISGNTGELFF. The CDR3 nucleotides are TGTGCCAGTAGTATATCCGGGAACACCGGGGAGCTGTTTTTT.